This TCR beta chain originates from a study of blood T cell repertoires in COVID-19. The overall study: Specimens from acute and convalescent COVID-19 originated in the United States, Italy and Spain. PBMCs, B-cell-depleted T cells, or T cells provided the cDNA or gDNA that made up the material.

This CDR3 comprises 14 residues. As processed by the authors: Using reference gene primer amplification, nucleated cell counts were estimated. Clones were sequenced by immunoSEQ multiplex PCR, and TCRdb holds only the in-frame ones, with some missing. V, J and clone size are those of that table, while D and trimming were read from the DNA. The top ten clones hold 4% to 5.5% of a sample with approximately 74,000 clones, 65% to 85% of them seen once. The sequenced sample was peripheral blood. This rearrangement joins TRBV21-1 to TRBJ1-4; the D call in the table, TRBD1, was not verified against the DNA. TRBV21-1 is a listed pseudogene. The origin of this receptor is an elderly woman with active or convalescent COVID-19. For the CDR3, the DNA is TGTGCCAGCAACTGGACAGGGGGGGATGAAAAACTGTTTTTT. Its protein product is CASNWTGGDEKLFF.